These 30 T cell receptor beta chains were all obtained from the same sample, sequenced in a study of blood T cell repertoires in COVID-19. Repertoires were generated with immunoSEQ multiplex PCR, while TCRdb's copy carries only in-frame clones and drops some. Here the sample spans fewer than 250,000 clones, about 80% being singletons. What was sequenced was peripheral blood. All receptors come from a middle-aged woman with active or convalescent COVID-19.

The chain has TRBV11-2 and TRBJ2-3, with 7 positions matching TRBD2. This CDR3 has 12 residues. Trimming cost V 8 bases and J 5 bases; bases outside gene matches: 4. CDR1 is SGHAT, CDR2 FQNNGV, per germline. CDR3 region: CASGRGEDTQYF. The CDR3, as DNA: TGTGCCAGCGGACGGGGGGAAGATACGCAGTATTTT.

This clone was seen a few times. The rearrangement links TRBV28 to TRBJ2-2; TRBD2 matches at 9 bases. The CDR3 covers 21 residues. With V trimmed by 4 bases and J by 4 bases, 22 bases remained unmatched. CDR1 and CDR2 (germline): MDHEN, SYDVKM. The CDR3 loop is CASSSPQGSGGRPGRTGELFF. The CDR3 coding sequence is TGTGCCAGCAGTTCACCCCAGGGTAGCGGGGGCCGACCCGGGCGCACCGGGGAGCTGTTTTTT.

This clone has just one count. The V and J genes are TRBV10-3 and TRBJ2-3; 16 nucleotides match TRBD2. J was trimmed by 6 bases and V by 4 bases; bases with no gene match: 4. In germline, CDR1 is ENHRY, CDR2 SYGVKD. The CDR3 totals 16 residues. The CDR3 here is CAISGGTSGRADTQYF. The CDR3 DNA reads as TGTGCCATCAGTGGTGGGACTAGCGGGAGGGCGGATACGCAGTATTTT.

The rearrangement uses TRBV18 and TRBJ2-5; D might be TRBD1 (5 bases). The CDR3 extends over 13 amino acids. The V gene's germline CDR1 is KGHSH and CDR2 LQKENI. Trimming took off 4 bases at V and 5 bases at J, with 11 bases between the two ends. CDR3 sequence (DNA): TGTGCCAGCTCACTACAAAAGGGGGAGACCCAGTACTTC. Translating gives CASSLQKGETQYF.

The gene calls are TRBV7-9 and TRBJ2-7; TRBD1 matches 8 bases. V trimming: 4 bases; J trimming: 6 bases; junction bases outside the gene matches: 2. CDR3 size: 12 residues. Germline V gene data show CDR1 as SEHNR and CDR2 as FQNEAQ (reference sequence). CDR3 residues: CASSYDRGEQYF. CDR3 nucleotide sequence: TGTGCCAGCAGCTATGACAGGGGCGAGCAGTACTTC.

The CDR3 DNA reads as TGTGCCAGCAGTATGGGACAGAGCTCTGGAAACACCATATATTTT. It translates to CASSMGQSSGNTIYF. The chain uses TRBV6-6 and TRBJ1-3; 7 nucleotides line up with TRBD1. The CDR3 is made up of 15 amino acids. CDR1 is MNHNY, CDR2 SVGAGI, per germline (reference sequence). The V gene end was trimmed by 5 bases and the J gene end by 0 bases; junction bases not matched to a gene: 4.

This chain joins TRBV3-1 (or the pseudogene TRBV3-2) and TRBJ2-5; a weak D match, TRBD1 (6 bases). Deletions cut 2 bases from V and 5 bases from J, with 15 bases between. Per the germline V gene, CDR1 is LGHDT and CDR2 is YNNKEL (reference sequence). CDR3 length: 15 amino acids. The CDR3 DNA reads TGTGCCAGCAGCCAACCCCCCTGGCAGGGGGAGACCCAGTACTTC. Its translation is CASSQPPWQGETQYF.

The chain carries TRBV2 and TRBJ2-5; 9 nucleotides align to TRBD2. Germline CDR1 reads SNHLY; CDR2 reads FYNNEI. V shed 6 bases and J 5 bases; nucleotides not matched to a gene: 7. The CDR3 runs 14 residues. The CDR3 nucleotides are TGTGCCAGCAGGCCGGGACTAGCCGGCGAGACCCAGTACTTC. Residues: CASRPGLAGETQYF.

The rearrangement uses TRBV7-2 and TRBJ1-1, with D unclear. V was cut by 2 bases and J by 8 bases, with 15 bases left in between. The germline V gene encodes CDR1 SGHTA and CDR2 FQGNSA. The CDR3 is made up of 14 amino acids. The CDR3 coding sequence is TGTGCCAGCAGCTTATTGGTTCCCCCAGGCGAAGCTTTCTTT. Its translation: CASSLLVPPGEAFF.

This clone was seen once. The CDR3 sequence: CASSPPGNNEQFF. Here the CDR3 DNA reads TGTGCCAGCAGCCCCCCGGGAAACAATGAGCAGTTCTTC. V and J are TRBV6-5 and TRBJ2-1; possible D gene TRBD2, 5 bases. Germline loops: CDR1 MNHEY, CDR2 SVGAGI. V lost 6 bases and J lost 5, with 11 bases in between. The CDR3 contains 13 residues.

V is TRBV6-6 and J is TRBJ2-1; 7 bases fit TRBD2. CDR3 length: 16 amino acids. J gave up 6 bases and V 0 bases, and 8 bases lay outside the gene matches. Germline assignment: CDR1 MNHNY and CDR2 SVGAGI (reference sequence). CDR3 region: CASSYSTRERSNEQFF. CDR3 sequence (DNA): TGTGCCAGCAGTTACTCAACGCGGGAGAGGAGCAATGAGCAGTTCTTC.

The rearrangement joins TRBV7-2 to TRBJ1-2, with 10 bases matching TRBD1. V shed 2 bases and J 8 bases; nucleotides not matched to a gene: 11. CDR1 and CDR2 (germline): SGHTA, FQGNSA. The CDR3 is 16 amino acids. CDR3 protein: CASSLRQGARSGGYTF. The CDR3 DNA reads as TGTGCCAGCAGCTTAAGACAGGGGGCTCGCTCAGGGGGCTACACCTTC.

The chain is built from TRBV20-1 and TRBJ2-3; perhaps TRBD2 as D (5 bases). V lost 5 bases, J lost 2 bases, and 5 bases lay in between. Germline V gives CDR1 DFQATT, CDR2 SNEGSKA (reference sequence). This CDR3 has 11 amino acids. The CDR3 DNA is TGCAGTGCTGGACTCACAGATACGCAGTATTTT. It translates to CSAGLTDTQYF.

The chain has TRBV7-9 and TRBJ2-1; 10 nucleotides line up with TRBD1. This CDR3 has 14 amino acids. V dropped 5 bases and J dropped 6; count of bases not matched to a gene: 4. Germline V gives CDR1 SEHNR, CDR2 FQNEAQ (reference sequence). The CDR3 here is CASSERDRGNEQFF. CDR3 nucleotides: TGTGCCAGCAGCGAAAGGGACAGGGGCAATGAGCAGTTCTTC.

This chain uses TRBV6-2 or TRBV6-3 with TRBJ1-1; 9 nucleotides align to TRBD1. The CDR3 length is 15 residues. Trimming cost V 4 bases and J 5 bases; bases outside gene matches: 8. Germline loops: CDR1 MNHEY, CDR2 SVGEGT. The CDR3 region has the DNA TGTGCCAGCAGTTCCCCGGGACAGGGTACAACTGAAGCTTTCTTT. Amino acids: CASSSPGQGTTEAFF.

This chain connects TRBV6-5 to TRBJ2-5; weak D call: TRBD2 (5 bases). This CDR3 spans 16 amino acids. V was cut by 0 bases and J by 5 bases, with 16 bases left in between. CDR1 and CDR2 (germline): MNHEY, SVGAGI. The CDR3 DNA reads TGTGCCAGCAGTTACTCGAAGGCAGGAGGCGGGGAGACCCAGTACTTC. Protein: CASSYSKAGGGETQYF.

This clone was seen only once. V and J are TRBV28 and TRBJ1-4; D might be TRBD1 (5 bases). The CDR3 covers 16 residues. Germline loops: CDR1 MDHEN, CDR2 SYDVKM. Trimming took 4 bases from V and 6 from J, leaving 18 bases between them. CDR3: CASSSPPGGGDEKLFF. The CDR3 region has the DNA TGTGCCAGCAGTTCACCCCCGGGGGGAGGGGATGAAAAACTGTTTTTT.

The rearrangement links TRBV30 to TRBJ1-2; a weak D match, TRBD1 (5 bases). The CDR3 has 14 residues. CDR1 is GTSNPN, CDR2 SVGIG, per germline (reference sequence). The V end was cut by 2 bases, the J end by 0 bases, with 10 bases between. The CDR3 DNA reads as TGTGCCTGGAGTATAGCGGGGGCTAACTATGGCTACACCTTC. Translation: CAWSIAGANYGYTF.

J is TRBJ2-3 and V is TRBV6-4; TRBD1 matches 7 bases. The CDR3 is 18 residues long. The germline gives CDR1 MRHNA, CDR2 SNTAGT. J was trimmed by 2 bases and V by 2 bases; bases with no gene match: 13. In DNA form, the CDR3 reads TGTGCCAGCAGTGACAGTGACCGGGACAGCAAGTTCACAGATACGCAGTATTTT. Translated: CASSDSDRDSKFTDTQYF.

CDR3 bases: TGTGCCAGCAGCACGGACAGGGGCTATGGCTACACCTTC. This encodes CASSTDRGYGYTF. The chain combines TRBV5-4 with TRBJ1-2; 9 bases map to TRBD1. The junction had 2 bases not matched to a gene; V was cut back by 4 bases and J by 4 bases. This CDR3 has 13 residues. The germline CDR1 and CDR2 sequences are SGHNT and YYREEE (reference sequence).

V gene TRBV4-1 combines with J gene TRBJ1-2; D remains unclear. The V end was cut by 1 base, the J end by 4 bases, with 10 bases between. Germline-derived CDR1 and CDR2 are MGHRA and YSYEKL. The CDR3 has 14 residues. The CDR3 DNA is TGCGCCAGCAGCCAAGTGCGTACTTTCTATGGCTACACCTTC. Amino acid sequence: CASSQVRTFYGYTF.

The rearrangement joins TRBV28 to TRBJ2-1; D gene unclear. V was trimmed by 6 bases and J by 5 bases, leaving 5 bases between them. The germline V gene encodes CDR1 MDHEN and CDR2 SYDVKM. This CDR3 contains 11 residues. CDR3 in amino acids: CASSRNNEQFF. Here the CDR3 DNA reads TGTGCCAGCAGCAGGAACAATGAGCAGTTCTTC.

CDR3 loop: CASSPDSGRAGELFF. Here the CDR3 DNA reads TGTGCCAGCTCACCCGATAGCGGGAGAGCCGGGGAGCTGTTTTTT. The chain couples TRBV18 to TRBJ2-2; 9 nucleotides line up with TRBD2. The CDR3 has 15 amino acids. Germline CDR1 is KGHSH and CDR2 is LQKENI. V shed 3 bases, J shed 6 bases, and the junction held 5 bases outside the gene matches.

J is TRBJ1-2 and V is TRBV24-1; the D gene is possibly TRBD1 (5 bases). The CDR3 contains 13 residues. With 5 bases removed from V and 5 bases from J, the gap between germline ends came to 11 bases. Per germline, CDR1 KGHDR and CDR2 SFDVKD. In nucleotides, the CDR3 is TGTGCCACCAGTGCTAGGAAGGGGTATGGCTACACCTTC. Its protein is CATSARKGYGYTF.

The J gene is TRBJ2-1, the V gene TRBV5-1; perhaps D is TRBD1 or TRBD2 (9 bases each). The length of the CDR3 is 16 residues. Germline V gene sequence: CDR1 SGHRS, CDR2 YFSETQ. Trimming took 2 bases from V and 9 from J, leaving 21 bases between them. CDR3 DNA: TGCGCCAGCAGCTTACAGGGGGCAGTGCGGGAGGGTGAGCAGTTCTTC. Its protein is CASSLQGAVREGEQFF.

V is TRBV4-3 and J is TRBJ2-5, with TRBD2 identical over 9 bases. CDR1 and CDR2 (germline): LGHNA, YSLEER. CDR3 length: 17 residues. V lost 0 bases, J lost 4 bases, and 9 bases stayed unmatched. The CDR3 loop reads CASSQDPRGGGRETQYF. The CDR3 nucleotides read TGCGCCAGCAGCCAAGACCCCCGCGGGGGGGGCAGAGAGACCCAGTACTTC.

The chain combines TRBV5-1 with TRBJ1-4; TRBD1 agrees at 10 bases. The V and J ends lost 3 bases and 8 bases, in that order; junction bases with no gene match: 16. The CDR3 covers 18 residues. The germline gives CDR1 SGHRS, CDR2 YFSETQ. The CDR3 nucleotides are TGCGCCAGCAGCTCCGGACTGCTTCCGGGACAGGGGTTCGAAAAACTGTTTTTT. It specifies CASSSGLLPGQGFEKLFF.

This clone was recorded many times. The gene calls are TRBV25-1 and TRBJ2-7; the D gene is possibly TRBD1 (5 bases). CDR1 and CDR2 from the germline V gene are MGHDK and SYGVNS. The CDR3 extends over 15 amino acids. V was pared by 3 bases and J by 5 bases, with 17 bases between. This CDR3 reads CASSDRGHSINEQYF. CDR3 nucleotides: TGTGCCAGCAGTGATAGGGGTCATAGCATAAACGAGCAGTACTTC.

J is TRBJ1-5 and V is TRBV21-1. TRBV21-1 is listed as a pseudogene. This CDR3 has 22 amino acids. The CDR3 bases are TGTGCCAGCAGAATAAGGGAATGCGCGGGGCTAGAGCTGCTAGGCCCAATCGAGCCCCAGCATTTT. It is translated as CASRIRECAGLELLGPIEPQHF.

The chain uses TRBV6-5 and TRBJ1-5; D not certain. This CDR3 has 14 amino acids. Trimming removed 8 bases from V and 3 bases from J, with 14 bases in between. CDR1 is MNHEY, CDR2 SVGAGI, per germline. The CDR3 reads CASAVEGDNQPQHF. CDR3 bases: TGTGCCAGCGCCGTGGAGGGCGACAATCAGCCCCAGCATTTT.